The sequence of this T cell receptor beta chain was determined in a study of blood T cell repertoires in COVID-19. Germline CDR1 reads SGHKS; CDR2 reads YYEKEE (reference sequence). V was clipped by 4 bases and J by 3 bases, with 14 bases between them. This CDR3 spans 15 amino acids. A single count supports this clone. Assay used: immunoSEQ multiplex PCR; TCRdb lists only in-frame clones, some missing. There are hundreds of thousands of clones in the sample; 70% to 90% occur only once, and approximately 3.3% lies in the top ten. The gene calls are TRBV5-5 and TRBJ1-5; perhaps TRBD1 as D (5 bases). The sample consisted of PBMCs or T cells enriched from blood (not recorded which). This clonotype was obtained from a woman between 50 and 59 years old in a cohort exposed to, infected with or recovered from COVID-19 (not recorded which). The chain's CDR3 is CASSPGGRHNQPQHF. DNA of the CDR3: TGTGCCAGCAGCCCCGGGGGGAGGCACAATCAGCCCCAGCATTTT. Variable domain in full (rest from reference TRBV5-5 and TRBJ1-5): DAGVTQSPTHLIKTRGQQVTLRCSPISGHKSVSWYQQVLGQGPQFIFQYYEKEERGRGNFPDRFSARQFPNYSSELNVNALLLGDSALYLCASSPGGRHNQPQHFGDGTRLSIL.